The 18 T cell receptor beta chains below come from one sample, sequenced in a study of monozygotic twins with inflammatory bowel disease. TCRdb reprocessed the 5' RACE reads; each CDR3 protein has one entry and no DNA is given. The listing records approximately 210,000 distinct CDR3 sequences. What was sequenced was blood. Receptors were obtained from a human donor with ulcerative colitis or Crohn's disease, or a healthy co-twin of an affected twin (not recorded which).

The gene calls are TRBV12-3 or TRBV12-4 and TRBJ1-3; TCRdb proposes TRBD1, but this gene call is untestable without DNA. The CDR3 covers 14 residues. The CDR3 sequence: CASSPQGVGNTIYF.

The V gene is TRBV4-3, the J gene TRBJ2-1; the D call from TCRdb, TRBD2, cannot be confirmed without DNA. Germline CDR1 is LGHNA and CDR2 is YSLEER. The CDR3 extends over 17 amino acids. The CDR3 sequence is CASSQENLGLASYEQFF.

The chain's CDR3 is CASTDRALVLAKNIQYF. The J gene is TRBJ2-4, the V gene TRBV6-1; without DNA, the TCRdb call of TRBD1 cannot be checked. This CDR3 contains 17 residues. In germline, CDR1 is MNHNS, CDR2 SASEGT.

The chain joins TRBV7-9 to TRBJ2-3. This CDR3 spans 14 amino acids. In germline, CDR1 is SEHNR, CDR2 FQNEAQ (reference sequence). The CDR3 here is CASSLVLSTDTQYF.

The chain carries TRBV5-1 and TRBJ2-2; TCRdb's assignment of TRBD1 cannot be checked, as there is no DNA. The CDR3 extends over 15 amino acids. In germline, CDR1 is SGHRS, CDR2 YFSETQ. CDR3 residues: CASSKGTMNTGELFF.

The rearrangement joins TRBV5-1 to TRBJ1-4; TCRdb's assignment of TRBD1 cannot be checked, as there is no DNA. Per the germline V gene, CDR1 is SGHRS and CDR2 is YFSETQ. The CDR3 runs 13 residues. CDR3 residues: CASTGKPGEKLFF.

The chain carries TRBV20-1 and TRBJ2-1; there is no DNA to check the TCRdb D call of TRBD2. This CDR3 is 13 amino acids long. Germline CDR1 DFQATT, CDR2 SNEGSKA (reference sequence). CDR3 sequence: CSAVAGVYNEQFF.

The CDR3 reads CASSSSPVSPYNEQFF. This sequence joins TRBV7-8 and TRBJ2-1; the TRBD1 assignment by TCRdb is unverifiable without DNA. Germline lookup yields CDR1 SGHVS and CDR2 FQNEAQ. CDR3 length: 16 amino acids.

The chain couples TRBV20-1 to TRBJ2-2. This CDR3 is built from 14 residues. Germline V CDR1 and CDR2: DFQATT, SNEGSKA (reference sequence). The CDR3 spells CSATDSGYTGELFF.

The CDR3 region is CASSQEGRGNIQYF. This chain connects TRBV4-3 to TRBJ2-4; TCRdb designates TRBD1, a call that cannot be tested without DNA. This CDR3 comprises 14 residues. Germline V gene data show CDR1 as LGHNA and CDR2 as YSLEER.

The V and J genes are TRBV12-3 or TRBV12-4 and TRBJ2-7; the D call of TRBD1 rests on TCRdb alone, since no DNA is present to check it. CDR3 size: 14 residues. This CDR3 is CASSFDTGNYEQYF.

The chain has TRBV6-6 and TRBJ1-1. This CDR3 has 13 amino acids. The germline V gene has CDR1 MNHNY and CDR2 SVGAGI (reference sequence). The CDR3 loop reads CASRRLRNTEAFF.

V is TRBV19 and J is TRBJ1-2. Germline V gene sequence: CDR1 LNHDA, CDR2 SQIVND (reference sequence). The CDR3 has 13 residues. CDR3 sequence: CASSISKNYGYTF.

The chain recombines TRBV6-1 with TRBJ2-7; TCRdb calls TRBD1, which cannot be checked without DNA. CDR1 is MNHNS and CDR2 is SASEGT in the germline V gene. This CDR3 region has 15 residues. Here the CDR3 reads CASSEVRGVTGEQYF.

The genes are TRBV27 and TRBJ1-6; TCRdb indicates TRBD1, and absent DNA this call remains unverified. The germline V gene has CDR1 MNHEY and CDR2 SMNVEV (reference sequence). CDR3 length: 15 residues. CDR3 loop: CASRPGFIYNSPLHF.

V gene TRBV12-3 or TRBV12-4 combines with J gene TRBJ2-7; TCRdb calls TRBD2, which cannot be checked without DNA. The CDR3 contains 14 residues. CDR3 region: CASSRTSGIDEQYF.

This chain joins TRBV7-2 and TRBJ1-4. The CDR3 runs to 15 residues. Germline-derived CDR1 and CDR2 are SGHTA and FQGNSA. This CDR3 is CASSAYEGRGEKLFF. Full variable domain (rest looked up from reference TRBV7-2 and TRBJ1-4): GAGVSQSPSNKVTEKGKDVELRCDPISGHTALYWYRQSLGQGLEFLIYFQGNSAPDKSGLPSDRFSAERTGGSVSTLTIQRTQQEDSAVYLCASSAYEGRGEKLFFGSGTQLSVL.

The rearrangement links TRBV5-5 to TRBJ2-5; the TCRdb D gene call, TRBD2, has no DNA to confirm it. The CDR3 runs to 15 residues. Germline V gene lookup returns CDR1 SGHKS and CDR2 YYEKEE (reference sequence). CDR3 residues: CASSRSGPQKETQYF. Full variable domain (rest looked up from reference TRBV5-5 and TRBJ2-5): DAGVTQSPTHLIKTRGQQVTLRCSPISGHKSVSWYQQVLGQGPQFIFQYYEKEERGRGNFPDRFSARQFPNYSSELNVNALLLGDSALYLCASSRSGPQKETQYFGPGTRLLVL.